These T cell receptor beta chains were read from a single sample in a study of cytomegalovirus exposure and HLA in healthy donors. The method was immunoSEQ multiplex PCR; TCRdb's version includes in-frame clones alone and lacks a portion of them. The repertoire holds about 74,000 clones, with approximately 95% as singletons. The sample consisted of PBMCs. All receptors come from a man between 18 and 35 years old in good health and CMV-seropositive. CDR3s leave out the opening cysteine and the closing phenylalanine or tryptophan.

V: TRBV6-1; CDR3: ASSEDLGTAREQY
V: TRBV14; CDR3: ASSQASTSGSPSTDTQY
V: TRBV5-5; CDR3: ASSYTTSEQY
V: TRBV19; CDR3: ASSMRQKAGNTIY
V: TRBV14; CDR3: ASSQVGGIVEQY
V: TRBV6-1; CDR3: ASSEMGTGSGNTIY
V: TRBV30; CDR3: AWIGGYNEQF
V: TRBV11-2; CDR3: ASSLVAPVEQY
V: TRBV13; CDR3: ASSLQTGTGVSKTQY
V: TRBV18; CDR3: ASSPLAGEGKTQY
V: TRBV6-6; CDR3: ASRLRDINQPQH
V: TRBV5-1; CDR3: ASSFNREGEQY
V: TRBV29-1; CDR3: SVPTDMAGGYT
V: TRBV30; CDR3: AWSGTGGETQY
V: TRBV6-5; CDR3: ASSYPPIVDEQF
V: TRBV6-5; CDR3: ASSLGQGSSDTQY
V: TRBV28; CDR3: ASFAGGRNEKLF
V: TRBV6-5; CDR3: ASSRQGRTEAF
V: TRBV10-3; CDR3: ATGRGGEKLF
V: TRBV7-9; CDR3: AGGGLAGKTGELF
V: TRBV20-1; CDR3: SGPRATEAF
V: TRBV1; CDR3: TSSQDWGLAGTFPYEQY
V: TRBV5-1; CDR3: ASSLTPGRVDEQF
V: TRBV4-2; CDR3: ASSQELLAGGPETQY
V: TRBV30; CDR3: AWGGNTGELF
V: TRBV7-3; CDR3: ASSTDRGNEQF
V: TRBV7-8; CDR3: ASTGVAVSYNEQF
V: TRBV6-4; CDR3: ASSDGLAGDNEQF
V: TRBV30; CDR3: AWSVRDRGIDTQY
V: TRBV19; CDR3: ASSRKYPGTGYNEQY
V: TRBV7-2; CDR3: ASSLYGFYNYGYT
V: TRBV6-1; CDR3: ASSAVGSGEQY
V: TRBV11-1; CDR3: ASSLAPGLGYEQY
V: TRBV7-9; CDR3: ASSLRQVGTEAF
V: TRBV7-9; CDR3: ASSTGTSDDEQY
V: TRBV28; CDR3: ASTSEANEKLF
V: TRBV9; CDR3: ASSSDEGYEQF
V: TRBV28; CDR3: ASSSSGTGYTEAF
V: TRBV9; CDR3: ASSAASGGSYNEQF
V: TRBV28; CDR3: ASSSLAGGTDTQY
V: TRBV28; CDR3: ASSPGASQETQY
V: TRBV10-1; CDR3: ASSDFGTSGADTGELF
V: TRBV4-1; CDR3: ASSHPARRGGHEQY
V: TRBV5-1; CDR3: ASSGSRLAETQY
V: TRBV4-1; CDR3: ASSQDRERRGSTDTQY
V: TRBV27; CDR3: ASSLYRDSSGANVLT
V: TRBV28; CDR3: ASRVDRNNQPQH
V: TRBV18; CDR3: ASSPGPATNEQY
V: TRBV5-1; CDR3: ASSLATNTEAF
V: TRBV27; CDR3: ASSLVGEKLF
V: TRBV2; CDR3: ASSGGQGAYGYT
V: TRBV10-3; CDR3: AIRGGPMTEAF
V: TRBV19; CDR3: ASSPRRDRGHEQY
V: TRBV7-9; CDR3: ASSWTAYEQY
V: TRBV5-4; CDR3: ASSSNGRALKDEQF